The sequence of this T cell receptor (beta chain) was determined in a study of blood T cell repertoires in COVID-19. For the study at large: Sites across the United States, Italy and Spain contributed samples from acute and convalescent COVID-19. The cDNA or gDNA used as material had been derived from T cells, B-cell-depleted T cells, or PBMCs.

Per germline, CDR1 SGHTS and CDR2 YDEGEE. The CDR3 totals 13 residues. V dropped 7 bases and J dropped 4; count of bases not matched to a gene: 2. Only in-frame clones appear in the TCRdb table, and some are missing; sequencing was by immunoSEQ multiplex PCR. The table shows more than 250,000 clones, with 87% occurring only once. Donors were grouped by their self-reported clinical history. Symptom resolution, clearance, or two negative PCRs marked the recovered donors of Cohort 3. V is TRBV5-8 and J is TRBJ2-1; 10 bases align to TRBD2. This clonotype originated in a young woman who had recovered from COVID-19. Sequenced sample: PBMCs or T cells enriched from blood (not recorded which). The chain's CDR3 is CASETSGYNEQFF. DNA for the CDR3: TGTGCCAGCGAGACTAGCGGGTACAATGAGCAGTTCTTC.